The present T cell receptor (beta chain) was sequenced within a study of graft-versus-host responses after intestinal transplantation. Study context: As for transplant type, recipients had multivisceral, liver-intestinal, or isolated intestinal grafts.

Sequenced by immunoSEQ multiplex PCR; TCRdb stores in-frame clones only, minus some. The sample carries roughly 99,000 clones, less than 95% recorded once. As to this clone: Its antigen is currently unknown.

General observations from the study: Recipient marrow contained GvH clones, some of which appeared first in ileum or blood. Researchers found peak circulating GvH clone levels linked to early post-transplant HvG declines.

The ends were cut back, 1 base at V and 6 bases at J, with 15 bases in the middle. In germline, CDR1 is MNHNS, CDR2 SASEGT. The CDR3 runs 15 residues. This clonotype originated in a human donor who was the organ donor for an intestinal transplant. This material consisted of unstimulated CD8+ T cells sorted from spleen or lymph node cells, taken before transplant. This chain joins TRBV6-1 and TRBJ1-1; no reliable D call. The CDR3: CASSEGTGFIPEAFF. The CDR3 DNA sequence: TGTGCCAGCAGTGAAGGTACGGGATTCATCCCTGAAGCTTTCTTT.